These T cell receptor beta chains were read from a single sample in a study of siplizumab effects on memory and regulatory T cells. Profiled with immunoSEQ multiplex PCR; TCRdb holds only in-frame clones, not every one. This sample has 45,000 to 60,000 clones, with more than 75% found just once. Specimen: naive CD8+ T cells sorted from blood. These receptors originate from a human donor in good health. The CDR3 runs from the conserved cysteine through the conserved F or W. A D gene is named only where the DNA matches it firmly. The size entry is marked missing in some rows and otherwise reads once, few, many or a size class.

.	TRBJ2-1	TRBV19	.	CASSSSSGRYSYNEQFF	TGTGCCAGTAGTAGTAGCTCGGGACGGTACTCCTACAATGAGCAGTTCTTC
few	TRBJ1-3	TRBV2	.	CASSEDAGPGNTIYF	TGTGCCAGCAGTGAAGATGCAGGCCCGGGAAACACCATATATTTT
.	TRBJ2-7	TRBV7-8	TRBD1	CASSLGQGQSTYEQYF	TGTGCCAGCAGCCTAGGACAGGGGCAATCAACCTACGAGCAGTACTTC
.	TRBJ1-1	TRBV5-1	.	CASSLGGEAFF	TGCGCCAGCAGCTTGGGGGGTGAAGCTTTCTTT
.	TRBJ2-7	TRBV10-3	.	CAISTPGEGSEQYF	TGTGCCATCAGTACGCCAGGGGAGGGAAGCGAGCAGTACTTC
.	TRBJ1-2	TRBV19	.	CASKINGYGYTF	TGTGCCAGTAAAATTAATGGGTATGGCTACACCTTC
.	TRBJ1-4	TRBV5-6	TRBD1	CASSTGGNEKLFF	TGTGCCAGCTCGACAGGGGGTAATGAAAAACTGTTTTTT
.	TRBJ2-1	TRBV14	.	CASSLRRGWSYNEQFF	TGTGCCAGCAGCCTCAGGCGAGGGTGGTCCTACAATGAGCAGTTCTTC
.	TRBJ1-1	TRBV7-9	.	CASSPPQGPEAFF	TGTGCCAGCAGCCCCCCACAGGGACCTGAAGCTTTCTTT
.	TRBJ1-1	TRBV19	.	CASKDEVTEAFF	TGTGCCAGTAAGGACGAGGTTACTGAAGCTTTCTTT
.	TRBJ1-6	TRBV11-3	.	CASSPLGSSYNSPLHF	TGTGCCAGCAGCCCTCTCGGAAGTTCCTATAATTCACCCCTCCACTTT
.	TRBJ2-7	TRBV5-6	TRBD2	CASSGGTIKTYEQYF	TGTGCCAGCAGCGGGGGGACTATCAAAACCTACGAGCAGTACTTC
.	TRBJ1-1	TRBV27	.	CASSLLQGLMGTEAFF	TGTGCCAGCAGTTTACTCCAGGGCCTCATGGGGACTGAAGCTTTCTTT
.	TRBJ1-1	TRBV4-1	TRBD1	CASSQEGTANTEAFF	TGCGCCAGCAGCCAAGAAGGGACAGCAAACACTGAAGCTTTCTTT
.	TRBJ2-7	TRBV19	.	CASRGLGEQYF	TGTGCCAGCAGGGGTTTAGGCGAGCAGTACTTC
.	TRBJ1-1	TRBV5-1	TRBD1	CASSLAGGPEAFF	TGCGCCAGCAGCTTGGCAGGGGGCCCTGAAGCTTTCTTT
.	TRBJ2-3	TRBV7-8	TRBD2	CASSLWTSGPTDTQYF	TGTGCCAGCAGCCTATGGACTAGCGGCCCCACGGATACGCAGTATTTT
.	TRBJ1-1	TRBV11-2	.	CASSFTAGTEAFF	TGTGCCAGCAGCTTTACCGCGGGGACTGAAGCTTTCTTT
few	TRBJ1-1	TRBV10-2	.	CASPEAFF	TGCGCCAGCCCAGAAGCTTTCTTT
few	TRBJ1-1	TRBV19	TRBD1	CASSTWTGNFEAFF	TGTGCCAGTAGTACCTGGACAGGGAACTTTGAAGCTTTCTTT
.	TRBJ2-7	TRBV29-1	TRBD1	CSVEDLVKGGDYEQYF	TGCAGCGTTGAAGATCTCGTCAAAGGGGGCGACTACGAGCAGTACTTC
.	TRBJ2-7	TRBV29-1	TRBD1	CSVRTGKYEQYF	TGCAGCGTCCGGACAGGAAAATACGAGCAGTACTTC
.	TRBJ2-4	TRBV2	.	CASRGDENIQYF	TGTGCCAGCAGGGGAGACGAAAACATTCAGTACTTC
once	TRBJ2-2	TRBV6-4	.	CASSAGPNTGELFF	TGTGCCAGCAGTGCGGGACCTAACACCGGGGAGCTGTTTTTT
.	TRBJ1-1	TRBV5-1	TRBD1	CASSHTTGMSEAFF	TGCGCCAGCAGCCACACGACAGGGATGTCTGAAGCTTTCTTT
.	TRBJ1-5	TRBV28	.	CASSTRTEFYSNQPQHF	TGTGCCAGCAGTACCCGGACAGAGTTCTATAGCAATCAGCCCCAGCATTTT
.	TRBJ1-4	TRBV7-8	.	CASSLFREGRGYNEKLFF	TGTGCCAGCAGCTTATTTCGGGAGGGCAGAGGGTATAATGAAAAACTGTTTTTT
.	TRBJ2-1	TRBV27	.	CASSLIMPSSYNEQFF	TGTGCCAGCAGCCTCATCATGCCCAGCTCCTACAATGAGCAGTTCTTC
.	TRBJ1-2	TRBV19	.	CASSMGPTEGYTF	TGTGCCAGTAGTATGGGTCCCACGGAGGGCTACACCTTC
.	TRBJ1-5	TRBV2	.	CASIIDRGDAQPQHF	TGTGCCAGCATCATAGATAGGGGCGATGCGCAGCCCCAGCATTTT
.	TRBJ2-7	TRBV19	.	CASRPGLNYEQYF	TGTGCCAGTAGGCCGGGACTTAACTACGAGCAGTACTTC
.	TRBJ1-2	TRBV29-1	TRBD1	CSARDRGDYGYTF	TGCAGCGCACGGGACAGGGGTGACTATGGCTACACCTTC
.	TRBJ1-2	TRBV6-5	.	CASSQVPVYGYTF	TGTGCCAGCAGCCAAGTCCCAGTTTATGGCTACACCTTC
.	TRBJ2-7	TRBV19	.	CASSMAQGGEQYF	TGTGCCAGTAGTATGGCTCAGGGCGGCGAGCAGTACTTC
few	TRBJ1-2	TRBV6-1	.	CASSGTDAGGYTF	TGTGCCAGCAGTGGGACAGACGCAGGGGGCTACACCTTC
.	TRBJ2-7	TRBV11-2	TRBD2	CASSLGLAGDHYEQYF	TGTGCCAGCAGCCTCGGACTAGCGGGGGACCACTACGAGCAGTACTTC
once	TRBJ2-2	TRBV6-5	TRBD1	CASSPGQENGELFF	TGTGCCAGCAGTCCCGGACAGGAGAACGGGGAGCTGTTTTTT
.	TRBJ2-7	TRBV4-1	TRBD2	CASSRQAGGSYEQYF	TGCGCCAGCAGCCGGCAAGCGGGGGGATCCTACGAGCAGTACTTC
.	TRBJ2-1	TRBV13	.	CASSLGEVEQFF	TGTGCCAGCAGCTTGGGTGAGGTGGAGCAGTTCTTC
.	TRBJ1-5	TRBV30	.	CAWSVPGHRSSNQPQHF	TGTGCCTGGAGTGTCCCGGGACATAGGTCGAGCAATCAGCCCCAGCATTTT
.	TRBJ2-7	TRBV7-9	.	CASSLQDYYEQYF	TGTGCCAGCAGCTTACAGGATTACTACGAGCAGTACTTC
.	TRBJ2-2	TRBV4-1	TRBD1	CASSQALTGYTGELFF	TGCGCCAGCAGCCAAGCCCTGACAGGGTACACCGGGGAGCTGTTTTTT
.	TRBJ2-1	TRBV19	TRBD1	CASSGTGAYNEQFF	TGTGCCAGTAGTGGGACAGGGGCCTACAATGAGCAGTTCTTC
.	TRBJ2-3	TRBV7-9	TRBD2	CASSPRRGGREDTQYF	TGTGCCAGCAGCCCCCGGCGGGGGGGCCGGGAAGATACGCAGTATTTT
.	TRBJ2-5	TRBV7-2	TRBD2	CASSFLAGSETQYF	TGTGCCAGCAGCTTCCTAGCGGGGTCAGAGACCCAGTACTTC
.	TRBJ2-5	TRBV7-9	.	CASGRENQETQYF	TGTGCCAGTGGACGGGAAAACCAAGAGACCCAGTACTTC
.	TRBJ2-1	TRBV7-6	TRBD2	CASSPGTSGLWAYNEQFF	TGTGCCAGCAGCCCCGGGACTAGCGGCTTGTGGGCCTACAATGAGCAGTTCTTC
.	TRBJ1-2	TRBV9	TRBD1	CASSVDTGEGYTF	TGTGCCAGCAGCGTAGATACAGGGGAAGGCTACACCTTC
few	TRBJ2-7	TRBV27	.	CASRWAWQGDEQYF	TGTGCCAGCAGGTGGGCTTGGCAGGGCGACGAGCAGTACTTC
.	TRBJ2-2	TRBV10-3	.	CAISAQGGAPGPNTGELFF	TGTGCCATCAGTGCCCAGGGGGGGGCCCCGGGGCCGAACACCGGGGAGCTGTTTTTT
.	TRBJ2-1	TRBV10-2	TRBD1	CASSGVKMGQGDYNEQFF	TGCGCCAGCAGTGGAGTAAAAATGGGACAGGGGGACTACAATGAGCAGTTCTTC
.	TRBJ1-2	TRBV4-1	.	CASSQVSGYEEGTF	TGCGCCAGCAGCCAAGTATCAGGGTATGAAGAGGGGACCTTC
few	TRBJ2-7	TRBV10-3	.	CATLGGSYEQYF	TGTGCCACCCTCGGTGGTTCCTACGAGCAGTACTTC
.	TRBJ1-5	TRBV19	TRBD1	CASSTPGQFHGGNQPQHF	TGTGCCAGTAGTACCCCGGGACAGTTCCACGGTGGCAATCAGCCCCAGCATTTT